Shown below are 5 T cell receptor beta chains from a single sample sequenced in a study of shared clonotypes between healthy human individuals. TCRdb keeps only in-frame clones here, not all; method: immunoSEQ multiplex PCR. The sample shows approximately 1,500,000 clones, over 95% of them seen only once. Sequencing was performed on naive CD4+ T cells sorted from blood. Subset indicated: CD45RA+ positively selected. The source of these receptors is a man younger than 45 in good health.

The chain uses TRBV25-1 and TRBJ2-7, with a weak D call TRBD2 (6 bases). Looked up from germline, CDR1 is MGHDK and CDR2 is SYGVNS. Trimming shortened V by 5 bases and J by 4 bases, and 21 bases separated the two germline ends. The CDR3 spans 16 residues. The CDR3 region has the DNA TGTGCCAGCAGTTCCCGTGTCCGGGGAGGTATTTACGAGCAGTACTTC. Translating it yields CASSSRVRGGIYEQYF.

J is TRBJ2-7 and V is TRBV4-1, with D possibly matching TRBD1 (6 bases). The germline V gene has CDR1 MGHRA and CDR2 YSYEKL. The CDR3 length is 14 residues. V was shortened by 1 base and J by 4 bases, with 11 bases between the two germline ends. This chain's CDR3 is CASSQAQGKYEQYF. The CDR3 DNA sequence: TGCGCCAGCAGCCAAGCACAGGGAAAATACGAGCAGTACTTC.

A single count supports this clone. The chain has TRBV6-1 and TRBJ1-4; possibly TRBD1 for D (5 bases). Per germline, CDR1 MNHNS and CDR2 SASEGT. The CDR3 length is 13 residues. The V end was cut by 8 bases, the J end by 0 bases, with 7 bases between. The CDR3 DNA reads TGTGCCAGCGGGGCGGCAACTAATGAAAAACTGTTTTTT. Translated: CASGAATNEKLFF.

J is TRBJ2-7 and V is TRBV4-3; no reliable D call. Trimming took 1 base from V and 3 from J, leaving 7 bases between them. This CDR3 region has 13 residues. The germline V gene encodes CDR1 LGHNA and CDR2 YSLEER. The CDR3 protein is CASSQAASYEQYF. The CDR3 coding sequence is TGCGCCAGCAGCCAAGCTGCGAGCTACGAGCAGTACTTC.

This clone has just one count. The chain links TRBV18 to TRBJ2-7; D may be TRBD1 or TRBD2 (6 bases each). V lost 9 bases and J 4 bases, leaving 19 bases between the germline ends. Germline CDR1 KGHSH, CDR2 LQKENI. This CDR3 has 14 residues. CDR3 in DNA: TGTGCCAGTGGTCCCAGGCGGGACAAATACGAGCAGTACTTC. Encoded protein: CASGPRRDKYEQYF.